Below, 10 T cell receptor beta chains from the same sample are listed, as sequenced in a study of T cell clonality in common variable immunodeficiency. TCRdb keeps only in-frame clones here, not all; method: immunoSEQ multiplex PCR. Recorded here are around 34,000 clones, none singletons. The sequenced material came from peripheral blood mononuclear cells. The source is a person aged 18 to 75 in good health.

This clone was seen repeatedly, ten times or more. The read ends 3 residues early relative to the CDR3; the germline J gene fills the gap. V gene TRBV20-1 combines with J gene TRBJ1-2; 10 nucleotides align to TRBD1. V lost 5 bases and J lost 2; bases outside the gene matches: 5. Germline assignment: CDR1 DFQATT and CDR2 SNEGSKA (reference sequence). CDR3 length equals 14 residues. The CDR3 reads CSAFDRGRNYGYTF. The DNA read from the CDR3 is TGCAGTGCTTTCGACAGGGGGCGGAACTATGGC.

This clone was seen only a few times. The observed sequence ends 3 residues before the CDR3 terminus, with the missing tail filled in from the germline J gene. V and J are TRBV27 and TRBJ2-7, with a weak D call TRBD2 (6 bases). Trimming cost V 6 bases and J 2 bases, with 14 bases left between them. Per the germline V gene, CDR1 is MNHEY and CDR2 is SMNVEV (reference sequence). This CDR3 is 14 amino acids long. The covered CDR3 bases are TGTGCCAGCAGGCCGGAGGGGCTGACCTACGAG. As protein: CASRPEGLTYE. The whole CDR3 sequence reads CASRPEGLTYEQYF.

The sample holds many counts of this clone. Partial CDR3 DNA: TGTGCCAGCAGTTACGGGATAAGGGGCACCGGGGAG. The encoded protein is CASSYGIRGTGE. The full CDR3 reads CASSYGIRGTGELFF. The chain uses TRBV6-2 or TRBV6-3 and TRBJ2-2, with D possibly TRBD1 on 5 matching bases. From the germline J gene comes the end of the CDR3, since the read stops 3 residues before it. Deletions cut 2 bases from V and 4 bases from J, with 11 bases between. This CDR3 spans 15 amino acids. Germline CDR1 and CDR2: MNHEY and SVGEGT.

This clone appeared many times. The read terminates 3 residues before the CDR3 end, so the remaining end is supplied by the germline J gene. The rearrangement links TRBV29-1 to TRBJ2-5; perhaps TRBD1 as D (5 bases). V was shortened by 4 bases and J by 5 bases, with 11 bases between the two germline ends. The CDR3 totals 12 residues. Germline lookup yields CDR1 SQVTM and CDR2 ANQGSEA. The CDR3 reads CSVASGPETQYF. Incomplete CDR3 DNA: TGCAGCGTTGCCTCAGGGCCGGAGACC.

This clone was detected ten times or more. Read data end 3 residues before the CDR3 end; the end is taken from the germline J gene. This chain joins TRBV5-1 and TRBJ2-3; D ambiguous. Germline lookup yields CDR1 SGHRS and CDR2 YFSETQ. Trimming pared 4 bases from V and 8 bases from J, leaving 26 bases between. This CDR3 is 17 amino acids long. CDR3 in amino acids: CASSPESRIYGTGTQYF. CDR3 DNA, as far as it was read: TGCGCCAGCAGCCCTGAAAGCAGAATTTACGGCACGGGTACG.

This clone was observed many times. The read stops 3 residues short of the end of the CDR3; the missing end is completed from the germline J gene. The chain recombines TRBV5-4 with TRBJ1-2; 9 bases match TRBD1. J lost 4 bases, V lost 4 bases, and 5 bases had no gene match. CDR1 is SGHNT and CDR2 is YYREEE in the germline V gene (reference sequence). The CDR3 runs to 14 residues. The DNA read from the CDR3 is TGTGCCAGCAGCCAGGGACAGGGTATCTATGGC. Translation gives CASSQGQGIYG. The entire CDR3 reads CASSQGQGIYGYTF.

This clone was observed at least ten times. Incomplete CDR3 DNA: TGTGCCAGCAGCTTAGCGCAAACTTCTGTAGTTGCG. Residues: CASSLAQTSVVA. The entire CDR3 protein reads CASSLAQTSVVAQYF. The chain uses TRBV7-2 and TRBJ2-3; D call uncertain. The read ends 3 residues before the CDR3 terminus; that terminus is restored from the germline J gene. This CDR3 has 15 residues. Germline CDR1 is SGHTA and CDR2 is FQGNSA.

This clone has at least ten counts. The covered CDR3 bases are TGTGCCAGCAGCTCGAGACAGGGGATCGAA. It codes for CASSSRQGIE. The entire CDR3 sequence reads CASSSRQGIEAFF. The chain has TRBV7-9 and TRBJ1-1; TRBD1 aligns across 8 bases. The read halts 3 residues ahead of the CDR3 end, with the missing end drawn from the germline J gene. The CDR3 contains 13 residues. Germline values: CDR1 SEHNR, CDR2 FQNEAQ (reference sequence).

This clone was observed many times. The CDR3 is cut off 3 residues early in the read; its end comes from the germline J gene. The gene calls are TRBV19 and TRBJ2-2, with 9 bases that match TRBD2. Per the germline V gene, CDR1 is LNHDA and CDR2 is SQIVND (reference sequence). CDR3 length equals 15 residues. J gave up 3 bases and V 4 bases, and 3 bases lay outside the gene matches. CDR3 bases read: TGTGCCAGTAGTAGCGGGAGGGCCGACACCGGGGAG. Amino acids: CASSSGRADTGE. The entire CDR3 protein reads CASSSGRADTGELFF.

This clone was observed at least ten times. Here the CDR3 reads CASRGQTYEQYF. Incomplete CDR3 DNA: TGTGCCAGCAGAGGGCAAACCTACGAG. The chain has TRBV7-9 and TRBJ2-7; no clear D gene. The read comes to an end 3 residues before the CDR3 does, leaving the germline J gene to fill in the end. Trimming stripped 6 bases from V and 2 bases from J, with 8 bases between. The CDR3 sequence is 12 residues long. CDR1 and CDR2 from the germline V gene are SEHNR and FQNEAQ (reference sequence).